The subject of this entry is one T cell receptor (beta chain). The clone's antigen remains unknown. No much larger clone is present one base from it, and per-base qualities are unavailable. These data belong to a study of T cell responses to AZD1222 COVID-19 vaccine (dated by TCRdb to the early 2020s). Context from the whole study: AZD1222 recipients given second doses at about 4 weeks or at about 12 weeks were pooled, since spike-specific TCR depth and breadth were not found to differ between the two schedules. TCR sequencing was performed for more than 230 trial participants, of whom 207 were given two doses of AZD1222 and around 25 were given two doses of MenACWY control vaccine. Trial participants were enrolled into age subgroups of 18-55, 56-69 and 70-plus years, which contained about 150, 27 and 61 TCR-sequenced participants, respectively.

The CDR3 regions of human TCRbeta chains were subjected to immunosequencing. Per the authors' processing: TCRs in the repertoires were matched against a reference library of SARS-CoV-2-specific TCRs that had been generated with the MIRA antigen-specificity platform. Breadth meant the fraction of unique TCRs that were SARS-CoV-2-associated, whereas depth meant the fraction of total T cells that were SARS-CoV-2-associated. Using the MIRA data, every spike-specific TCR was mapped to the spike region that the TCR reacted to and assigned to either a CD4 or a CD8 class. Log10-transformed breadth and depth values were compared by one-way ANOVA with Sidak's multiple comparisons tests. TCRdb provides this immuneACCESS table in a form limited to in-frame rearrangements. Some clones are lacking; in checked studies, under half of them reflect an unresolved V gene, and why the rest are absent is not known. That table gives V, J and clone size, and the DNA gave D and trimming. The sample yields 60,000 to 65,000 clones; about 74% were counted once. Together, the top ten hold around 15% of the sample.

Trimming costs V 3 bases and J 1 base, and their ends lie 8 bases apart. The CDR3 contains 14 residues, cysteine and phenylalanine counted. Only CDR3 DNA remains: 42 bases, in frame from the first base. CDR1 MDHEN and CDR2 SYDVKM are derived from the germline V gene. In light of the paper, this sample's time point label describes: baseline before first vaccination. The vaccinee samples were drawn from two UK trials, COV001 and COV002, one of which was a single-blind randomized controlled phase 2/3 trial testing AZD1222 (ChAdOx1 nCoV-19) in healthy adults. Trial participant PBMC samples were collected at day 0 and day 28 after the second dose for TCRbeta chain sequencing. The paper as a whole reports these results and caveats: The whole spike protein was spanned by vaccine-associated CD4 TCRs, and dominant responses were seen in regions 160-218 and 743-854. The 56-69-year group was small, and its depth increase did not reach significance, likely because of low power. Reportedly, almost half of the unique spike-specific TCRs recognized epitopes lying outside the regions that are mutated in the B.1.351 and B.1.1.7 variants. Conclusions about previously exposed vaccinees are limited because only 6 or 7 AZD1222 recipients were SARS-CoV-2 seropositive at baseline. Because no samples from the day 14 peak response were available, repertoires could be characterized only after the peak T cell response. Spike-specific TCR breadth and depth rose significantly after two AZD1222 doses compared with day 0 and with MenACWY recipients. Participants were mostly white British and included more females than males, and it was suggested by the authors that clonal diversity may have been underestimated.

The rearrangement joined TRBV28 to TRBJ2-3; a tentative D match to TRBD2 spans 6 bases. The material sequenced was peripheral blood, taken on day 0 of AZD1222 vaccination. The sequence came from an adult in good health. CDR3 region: CASSFPGGTDTQYF. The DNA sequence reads TGTGCCAGCAGTTTCCCGGGGGGCACAGATACGCAGTATTTT.